The clone carrying this TCR beta chain was seen a handful of times. Its antigen is not known. The sample originates from a study of post-analysis software for immune sequencing data. Study-level information: The disease courses spanned relapsing-remitting, secondary progressive and progressive-relapsing forms of multiple sclerosis. Findings and limits, study-wide: Comparison of patients with controls showed a handful of TRBV segments more frequent in patients, TRBV5-6, TRBV5-1 and TRBV20-1 among them. Compared against controls, patients with multiple sclerosis displayed significantly lower normalized Chao1 diversity.

Included in the TCR beta cDNA libraries were unique molecular identifiers. TCRdb independently ran MiXCR on the PCR reads; one entry per CDR3 protein. The sample lists roughly 400,000 distinct CDR3 sequences, approximately 39% occurring once. V gave up 5 bases and J gave up 4 bases, with 12 bases separating them. Germline-derived CDR1 and CDR2 are SSHAT and FNYEAQ (reference sequence). CDR3 size: 14 residues. The receptor comes from a girl aged 2 to 9 with multiple sclerosis. The sequenced sample consisted of blood. The genes are TRBV7-7 and TRBJ2-1, with D perhaps matching TRBD1 (5 bases). The CDR3 nucleotides are TGTGCCAGCAGCCTAGGGGCAGGGTACAATGAGCAGTTCTTC. It codes for CASSLGAGYNEQFF.